This T cell receptor beta chain emerged from a study of graft-versus-host responses after intestinal transplantation. Study overall: Anti-thymocyte globulin induction, then tacrolimus and steroids for about three years, went to all recipients.

Findings and limits, study-wide: Among recipient marrow samples, GvH clones were found; some appeared first in ileum or blood.

Sequencing was performed with immunoSEQ multiplex PCR; in TCRdb, only in-frame clones are kept and a portion is missing. The sample holds 75,000 to 100,000 clones, around 88% seen once. On this clone: The antigen remains unidentified. An end of the junction does not agree with germline; a read error may underlie this.

CDR3 length: 15 amino acids. Per the germline V gene, CDR1 is SSHAT and CDR2 is FNYEAQ (reference sequence). The receptor was derived from a human patient who received an intestinal transplant, so some T cells may come from the graft donor. The chain couples TRBV7-7 to TRBJ2-1, with TRBD2 as a possible D gene (6 bases). The material sequenced was PBMCs, taken 255 days after intestinal transplant. The CDR3, as DNA: TGTGCTAGCAGCTACGGCGAAGCGGGTTCCAATGAGCAGTTCTTC. Translating gives CASSYGEAGSNEQFF.